One sample yielded the 15 T cell receptor beta chains listed below, sequenced in a study of blood T cell repertoires in COVID-19 (dated by TCRdb to 2020 to 2022). Libraries were prepared through the immunoSEQ multiplex PCR assay. TCRdb carries this immuneACCESS record with in-frame sequences only. Its versions omit some clonotypes, under half of them owing to an unresolved V gene in the studies checked, with the rest unexplained. The sample records under 150,000 clones, 85% of which are singletons. The ten largest make up around 13% of the sample. Sequenced material: peripheral blood. These receptors were obtained from a human donor in a cohort sampled during active COVID-19.

The sample holds one count of this clone. The chain recombines TRBV6-5 with TRBJ1-5; no clear D gene. The CDR3 consists of 14 residues. Trimming removed 6 bases at V and 7 bases at J, with 16 bases between. Germline V gene sequence: CDR1 MNHEY, CDR2 SVGAGI. CDR3 sequence reads: CASRDDAMGQPQHF. The CDR3 DNA is TGTGCCAGCAGGGATGACGCCATGGGCCAGCCCCAGCATTTT.

This sequence joins TRBV19 and TRBJ2-3, with 8 nucleotides matching TRBD1. CDR3 size: 15 residues. Germline CDR1 reads LNHDA; CDR2 reads SQIVND (reference sequence). V trimming: 4 bases; J trimming: 2 bases; junction bases outside the gene matches: 5. DNA for the CDR3: TGTGCCAGTAGTACACGGACAGGGTACACAGATACGCAGTATTTT. It translates to CASSTRTGYTDTQYF.

V usage is TRBV7-2 and J usage is TRBJ2-7; 8 nucleotides align to TRBD2. The CDR3 covers 15 residues. Germline V gives CDR1 SGHTA, CDR2 FQGNSA. With V trimmed by 2 bases and J by 5 bases, 8 bases remained unmatched. The CDR3, as DNA: TGTGCCAGCAGCTTACGAGGACTAGCTATCCACGAGCAGTACTTC. Amino acids: CASSLRGLAIHEQYF.

The V and J genes are TRBV19 and TRBJ2-7; D is undetermined. The length of the CDR3 is 13 residues. CDR1 and CDR2 from the germline V gene are LNHDA and SQIVND (reference sequence). V was pared by 5 bases and J by 6 bases, with 14 bases between. CDR3 bases: TGTGCCAGTAGTTTCGGCCGGTCGGGCGAGCAGTACTTC. It codes for CASSFGRSGEQYF. Together with reference TRBV19 and TRBJ2-7, the CDR3 gives the full variable domain: DGGITQSPKYLFRKEGQNVTLSCEQNLNHDAMYWYRQDPGQGLRLIYYSQIVNDFQKGDIAEGYSVSREKKESFPLTVTSAQKNPTAFYLCASSFGRSGEQYFGPGTRLTVT.

V and J are TRBV5-4 and TRBJ2-7; 9 bases align to TRBD1. This CDR3 spans 16 amino acids. CDR1 is SGHNT and CDR2 is YYREEE in the germline V gene (reference sequence). V gave up 4 bases and J gave up 3 bases; unmatched junction bases: 11. CDR3 protein: CASSPPPGQGYYEQYF. The CDR3 DNA reads TGTGCCAGCAGCCCGCCCCCGGGACAGGGCTACTACGAGCAGTACTTC.

The chain has TRBV6-5 and TRBJ2-3, with TRBD1 matching 9 bases. Germline CDR1 is MNHEY and CDR2 is SVGAGI. This CDR3 spans 16 amino acids. After removal of 0 bases from V and 6 bases from J, the junction contained 7 bases not matched to a gene. For the CDR3, the DNA is TGTGCCAGCAGTTACTCCGGACAGGGGATTAGGGATACGCAGTATTTT. This sequence encodes CASSYSGQGIRDTQYF.

The gene calls are TRBV25-1 and TRBJ2-3; TRBD1 agrees at 10 bases. This CDR3 is built from 18 residues. Per germline, CDR1 MGHDK and CDR2 SYGVNS. V shed 8 bases and J 2 bases; nucleotides not matched to a gene: 16. The CDR3 region has the DNA TGTGCCAGCTTCAGGACAGGGGGATCCGGCCTATTCACAGATACGCAGTATTTT. This sequence encodes CASFRTGGSGLFTDTQYF.

The chain links TRBV15 to TRBJ1-5, with TRBD1 matching over 8 bases. Germline V gene lookup returns CDR1 LNHNV and CDR2 YYDKDF (reference sequence). CDR3 length: 16 residues. Germline trimming cut 3 bases from V and 9 bases from J; bases unmatched to any gene: 13. The CDR3 reads CATSSRQGLGKWPQHF. The CDR3 region has the DNA TGTGCCACCAGCAGTAGACAGGGGTTGGGGAAATGGCCCCAGCATTTT.

The rearrangement uses TRBV7-9 and TRBJ2-1; 8 bases are shared with TRBD2. The CDR3 loop spans 16 amino acids. Germline V gene lookup returns CDR1 SEHNR and CDR2 FQNEAQ (reference sequence). The V gene end was trimmed by 1 base and the J gene end by 2 bases; junction bases not matched to a gene: 4. CDR3 region: CASSLGGLGAYNEQFF. The CDR3, as DNA: TGTGCCAGCAGCTTAGGGGGACTAGGGGCCTACAATGAGCAGTTCTTC.

The V call is TRBV20-1, the J call TRBJ1-3; D gene ambiguous. CDR1 DFQATT and CDR2 SNEGSKA come from the germline V gene (reference sequence). This CDR3 is built from 11 residues. The V end lost 5 bases, the J end lost 1 base, and 3 bases lay between the germline ends. CDR3 coding DNA: TGCAGTGCTCCATCTGGAAACACCATATATTTT. This translates into CSAPSGNTIYF.

J is TRBJ1-1 and V is TRBV28, with 8 nucleotides matching TRBD1. The CDR3 sequence is 14 residues long. V was clipped by 5 bases and J by 10 bases; unmatched bases: 12. CDR1 and CDR2 (germline): MDHEN, SYDVKM. CDR3 region: CASSGGGQGGPAFF. The CDR3 region has the DNA TGTGCCAGCAGTGGGGGAGGACAGGGTGGACCAGCTTTCTTT.

V and J are TRBV10-3 and TRBJ1-2; TRBD1 matches 7 bases. Trimming removed 10 bases from V and 4 bases from J; junction bases left unmatched: 9. The CDR3 extends over 13 amino acids. In germline, CDR1 is ENHRY, CDR2 SYGVKD. The CDR3 sequence: CATRTGEGYGYTF. The CDR3 DNA is TGTGCCACCCGGACAGGCGAGGGCTATGGCTACACCTTC.

The chain joins TRBV14 to TRBJ1-4, with D possibly being TRBD1 (6 bases). Trimming removed 4 bases from V and 7 bases from J, with 16 bases in between. Per germline, CDR1 SGHDN and CDR2 FVKESK. The length of the CDR3 is 15 residues. CDR3 protein: CASSPRRGMFEKLFF. CDR3 bases: TGTGCCAGCAGCCCCCGAAGGGGGATGTTTGAAAAACTGTTTTTT.

The chain's CDR3 is CASSDREAGELFF. The CDR3 bases are TGTGCCAGCAGTGACAGGGAGGCCGGGGAGCTGTTTTTT. The rearrangement links TRBV2 to TRBJ2-2, with D maybe TRBD2 (6 bases). Germline CDR1 is SNHLY and CDR2 is FYNNEI. V was trimmed by 3 bases and J by 6 bases, leaving 8 bases between them. The CDR3 runs to 13 residues.

Only a few counts were recorded for this clone. The chain employs TRBV6-4 and TRBJ1-3, with TRBD1 matching 9 bases. The CDR3 extends over 16 amino acids. Germline-derived CDR1 and CDR2 are MRHNA and SNTAGT. With 4 bases clipped from V and 2 bases from J, the junction kept 6 bases outside the gene matches. In DNA form, the CDR3 reads TGTGCCAGCAGTGGGACAGGGGAGGAACCTGGAAACACCATATATTTT. Translation: CASSGTGEEPGNTIYF.